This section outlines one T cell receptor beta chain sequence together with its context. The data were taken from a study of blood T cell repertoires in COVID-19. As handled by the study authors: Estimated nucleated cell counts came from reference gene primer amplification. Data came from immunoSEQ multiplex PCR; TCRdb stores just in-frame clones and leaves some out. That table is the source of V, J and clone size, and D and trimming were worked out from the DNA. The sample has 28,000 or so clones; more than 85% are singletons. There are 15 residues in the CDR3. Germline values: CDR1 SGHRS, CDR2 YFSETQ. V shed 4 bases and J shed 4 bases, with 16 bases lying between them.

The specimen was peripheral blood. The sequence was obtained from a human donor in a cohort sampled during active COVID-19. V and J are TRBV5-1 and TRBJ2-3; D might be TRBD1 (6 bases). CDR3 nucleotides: TGCGCCAGCAGCGGGTCAGGGGCCCCGCCAGATACGCAGTATTTT. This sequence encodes CASSGSGAPPDTQYF. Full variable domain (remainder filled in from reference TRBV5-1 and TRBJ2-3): KAGVTQTPRYLIKTRGQQVTLSCSPISGHRSVSWYQQTPGQGLQFLFEYFSETQRNKGNFPGRFSGRQFSNSRSEMNVSTLELGDSALYLCASSGSGAPPDTQYFGPGTRLTVL.